Below are 15 T cell receptor beta chains sequenced from a single sample in a study of post-analysis software for immune sequencing data. cDNA libraries for TCR beta contained unique molecular identifiers. TCRdb called the PCR reads again in MiXCR, with one record for every CDR3 protein. The table records hundreds of thousands of distinct CDR3 sequences, under 70% of them present only once. Study-wide results and limits: Four or five TRBV segments (TRBV5-6, TRBV5-1 and TRBV20-1 among them) occurred more frequently in patients than in controls.

Antigens for these TCRs are unknown. The sequenced sample consisted of blood. Receptor source: a girl under 18 with multiple sclerosis.

This clonotype was counted only a few times. V gene TRBV7-3 combines with J gene TRBJ1-1, with TRBD1 matching 7 bases. The CDR3 loop spans 14 amino acids. Germline CDR1 is SGHTA and CDR2 is FQGTGA. J gave up 5 bases and V 8 bases, and 11 bases lay outside the gene matches. CDR3 in amino acids: CASSPQGGNTEAFF. In DNA form, the CDR3 reads TGTGCCAGCTCACCCCAGGGGGGGAATACTGAAGCTTTCTTT.

V gene TRBV29-1 combines with J gene TRBJ2-1, with D unresolved. This CDR3 region has 12 residues. The V end lost 7 bases, the J end lost 7 bases, and 14 bases lay between the germline ends. Germline CDR1 is SQVTM and CDR2 is ANQGSEA. CDR3 region: CSARAGTNEQFF. The CDR3 coding sequence is TGCAGCGCCCGTGCCGGCACGAATGAGCAGTTCTTC.

The J gene is TRBJ2-1, the V gene TRBV12-3 or TRBV12-4; possibly TRBD1 for D (5 bases). This CDR3 contains 14 residues. V lost 2 bases and J lost 6, with 11 bases in between. CDR3 loop: CASSLFGRGNEQFF. Written as DNA, the CDR3 is TGTGCCAGCAGTTTATTCGGTAGGGGCAATGAGCAGTTCTTC.

This sequence joins TRBV4-2 and TRBJ1-2; D may be TRBD1 (5 bases). The germline CDR1 and CDR2 sequences are LGHNA and YNFKEQ. This CDR3 has 16 residues. V lost 3 bases, J lost 6 bases, and 20 bases lay in between. Written as DNA, the CDR3 is TGTGCCAGCAGCCAGGATCGCCCCCCAGGGTTCAATGGCTACACCTTC. This gives the protein CASSQDRPPGFNGYTF.

This clonotype occurred a few times. This rearrangement joins TRBV7-6 to TRBJ2-3; D call uncertain. The CDR3 length is 14 residues. Germline CDR1 reads SGHVS; CDR2 reads FNYEAQ. The V end was cut by 0 bases, the J end by 8 bases, with 12 bases between. CDR3: CASSLALGTATQYF. The CDR3 bases are TGTGCCAGCAGCTTAGCGCTGGGTACGGCTACGCAGTATTTT.

CDR3 nucleotide sequence: TGTGCCAGCATCCGACAGACGGGTCTGAACACTGAAGCTTTCTTT. It codes for CASIRQTGLNTEAFF. The rearrangement joins TRBV27 to TRBJ1-1; D may be TRBD1 (5 bases). V lost 7 bases and J 0 bases, leaving 15 bases between the germline ends. CDR1 and CDR2 from the germline V gene are MNHEY and SMNVEV (reference sequence). This CDR3 has 15 amino acids.

This clonotype came up a few times. This clone may be a read error of a much larger clone one base away. The J gene is TRBJ2-1, the V gene TRBV7-6; D gene unclear. Gene TRBJ2-7 matches the end of the DNA better, so the J call may be wrong. Germline V gene lookup returns CDR1 SGHVS and CDR2 FNYEAQ. The CDR3 totals 15 residues. DNA of the CDR3: TGTGCCAGCAGCCGACGCTCAGATTCCTACAATGAGCAGTACTTC. This sequence encodes CASSRRSDSYNEQYF.

The V call is TRBV6-2 or TRBV6-3, the J call TRBJ2-4; 9 bases align to TRBD2. Germline CDR1 and CDR2: MNHEY and SVGEGT. The J segment lost 0 bases and the V segment lost 5 bases, leaving 2 bases of the junction unmatched. This CDR3 has 15 residues. The CDR3 sequence: CASSPTSGAKNIQYF. CDR3 nucleotides: TGTGCCAGCAGTCCGACTAGCGGAGCCAAAAACATTCAGTACTTC.

This clonotype was detected only a few times. This chain links TRBV20-1 with TRBJ1-1, with 8 bases fitting TRBD1. The CDR3 has 15 amino acids. CDR1 and CDR2 (germline): DFQATT, SNEGSKA (reference sequence). V lost 6 bases, J lost 7 bases, and 16 bases stayed unmatched. The CDR3 spells CSASTGGRQGLEAFF. The CDR3 nucleotides are TGCAGTGCCAGTACCGGGGGGAGACAGGGGCTTGAAGCTTTCTTT.

The genes are TRBV20-1 and TRBJ2-3; the D is unclear. The germline gives CDR1 DFQATT, CDR2 SNEGSKA (reference sequence). V lost 3 bases and J lost 6, with 13 bases in between. The CDR3 extends over 13 amino acids. The CDR3 DNA sequence: TGCAGTGCTAGCTTGAACCCTCAGGATACGCAGTATTTT. Translated: CSASLNPQDTQYF.

V is TRBV5-1 and J is TRBJ1-2; 7 bases are a match to TRBD1. The J segment lost 3 bases and the V segment lost 3 bases, leaving 11 bases of the junction unmatched. Germline lookup yields CDR1 SGHRS and CDR2 YFSETQ. The CDR3 is 16 residues long. CDR3 in amino acids: CASSWTTTGWDYGYTF. The CDR3 nucleotides read TGCGCCAGCAGCTGGACTACGACAGGGTGGGACTATGGCTACACCTTC.

This chain uses TRBV29-1 with TRBJ1-2; TRBD1 might be the D (5 bases). This CDR3 comprises 13 residues. Germline assignment: CDR1 SQVTM and CDR2 ANQGSEA. V lost 2 bases, J lost 7 bases, and 14 bases lay in between. DNA for the CDR3: TGCAGCGTTGAACTGCTAGGGGATAGTGGCTACACCTTC. Residues: CSVELLGDSGYTF.

A remark on this clonotype: Without the conserved terminal phenylalanine or tryptophan, this CDR3 likely stems from a read error. V usage is TRBV20-1 and J usage is TRBJ2-5; D possibly corresponds to TRBD1 (6 bases). Germline V gives CDR1 DFQATT, CDR2 SNEGSKA (reference sequence). The CDR3 is 12 amino acids. Trimming left V 6 bases short and J 1 base short, with 9 bases between. CDR3 coding DNA: TGCAGTGCGGGGACAACCCAAGAGACCCAGTACGTC. Amino acid sequence: CSAGTTQETQYV.

V usage is TRBV7-9 and J usage is TRBJ2-1; the D gene is possibly TRBD2 (6 bases). This CDR3 spans 14 amino acids. V shed 8 bases and J shed 4 bases, with 15 bases lying between them. Per germline, CDR1 SEHNR and CDR2 FQNEAQ (reference sequence). Here the CDR3 DNA reads TGTGCCAGCCCCGCGGGGCCAACTTACAATGAGCAGTTCTTC. Amino acid sequence: CASPAGPTYNEQFF.

This clonotype was counted between two and nine times. The chain links TRBV7-3 to TRBJ1-2, with D uncertain. Trimming took 3 bases from V and 8 from J, leaving 19 bases between them. Germline V gives CDR1 SGHTA, CDR2 FQGTGA. The CDR3 covers 15 residues. The CDR3 loop is CASSLSGQLAAGYTF. In nucleotides, the CDR3 is TGTGCCAGCAGCTTGTCGGGCCAACTCGCCGCAGGCTACACCTTC.